The 12 T cell receptor beta chains listed next were all sequenced from one sample in a study of T-cell reconstitution after alpha-beta-depleted transplantation in children. Unique molecular identifiers were built into the TCRbeta library. Via MiXCR, TCRdb re-called the PCR reads, giving one row per CDR3 protein. The table shows hundreds of thousands of distinct CDR3 sequences, with under 15% occurring only once. Sequenced material: PBMCs, mostly from graft donor cells, taken 360 days after TCRalphabeta/CD19-depleted stem cell transplant. The receptors derive from a male patient aged 10 to 17 who had a stem cell transplant for acute myeloid leukemia, so the T cells may come from the graft donor.

This clonotype occurred a few times. The CDR3 DNA reads TGTGCCAGCAGCGTATTAGGACTAGCGGGAGTGAATGCCTACAATGAGCAGTTCTTC. It codes for CASSVLGLAGVNAYNEQFF. The chain uses TRBV9 and TRBJ2-1; 13 bases align to TRBD2. Per the germline V gene, CDR1 is SGDLS and CDR2 is YYNGEE. Germline trimming cut 1 base from V and 2 bases from J; bases unmatched to any gene: 9. The CDR3 totals 19 residues.

A few counts support this clonotype. The CDR3 reads CASSPSGYGYTF. For the CDR3, the DNA is TGTGCCAGCAGTCCGTCAGGGTATGGCTACACCTTC. This chain connects TRBV28 to TRBJ1-2, with D maybe TRBD1 (5 bases). CDR1 and CDR2 from the germline V gene are MDHEN and SYDVKM. This CDR3 has 12 residues. With 5 bases removed from V and 5 bases from J, the gap between germline ends came to 9 bases.

This clonotype occurred a few times. The chain recombines TRBV2 with TRBJ2-3, with D unresolved. CDR1 SNHLY and CDR2 FYNNEI come from the germline V gene. CDR3 length: 10 residues. Trimming left V 7 bases short and J 6 bases short, with 5 bases between. The CDR3 loop is CASTVDTQYF. The CDR3 DNA reads as TGTGCCAGCACGGTTGATACGCAGTATTTT. The full variable domain, in which reference TRBV2 and TRBJ2-3 provide the parts outside the CDR3, is EPEVTQTPSHQVTQMGQEVILRCVPISNHLYFYWYRQILGQKVEFLVSFYNNEISEKSEIFDDQFSVERPDGSNFTLKIRSTKLEDSAMYFCASTVDTQYFGPGTRLTVL.

The chain recombines TRBV20-1 with TRBJ2-3, with D possibly TRBD1 on 5 matching bases. Germline lookup yields CDR1 DFQATT and CDR2 SNEGSKA (reference sequence). The ends were cut back, 0 bases at V and 7 bases at J, with 11 bases in the middle. The CDR3 is 13 residues long. The CDR3 DNA sequence: TGCAGTGCTAGAGATATGCGGACACATACGCAGTATTTT. Translation gives CSARDMRTHTQYF.

This clonotype has just a few counts. This chain links TRBV6-2 or TRBV6-3 with TRBJ2-5; TRBD1 might be the D (6 bases). Germline V gene data show CDR1 as MNHEY and CDR2 as SVGEGT. With 5 bases removed from V and 5 bases from J, the gap between germline ends came to 15 bases. The CDR3 length is 14 residues. This CDR3 reads CASSRTAPLETQYF. CDR3 coding DNA: TGTGCCAGCAGTCGGACAGCTCCTTTGGAGACCCAGTACTTC.

There are many counts of this clonotype. The V gene is TRBV29-1, the J gene TRBJ2-5, with 7 bases matching TRBD1. CDR3 length equals 14 residues. Germline CDR1 is SQVTM and CDR2 is ANQGSEA. J was trimmed by 4 bases and V by 4 bases; bases with no gene match: 9. CDR3 residues: CSVVWSRGLETQYF. The DNA of the CDR3 is TGCAGCGTTGTTTGGTCCAGGGGGTTAGAGACCCAGTACTTC.

The V gene is TRBV10-3, the J gene TRBJ2-3; D remains unclear. CDR1 and CDR2 from the germline V gene are ENHRY and SYGVKD. The CDR3 is made up of 12 amino acids. Trimming left V 8 bases short and J 5 bases short, with 11 bases between. CDR3 in amino acids: CAIAPGRDTQYF. The CDR3 coding sequence is TGTGCCATCGCCCCGGGTAGAGATACGCAGTATTTT.

The chain carries TRBV9 and TRBJ2-1; TRBD2 matches at 8 bases. The CDR3 is 16 amino acids. V lost 0 bases to trimming and J lost 8 bases; unmatched junction nucleotides: 10. The germline V gene encodes CDR1 SGDLS and CDR2 YYNGEE. CDR3 amino acids: CASSVESSGSVDEQFF. The CDR3 nucleotides are TGTGCCAGCAGCGTAGAGTCAAGCGGGAGTGTTGATGAGCAGTTCTTC.

This clonotype was observed a few times. V usage is TRBV19 and J usage is TRBJ2-1, with D tentatively TRBD2 (5 bases). V lost 6 bases to trimming and J lost 6 bases, with 18 bases between them. The CDR3 is 15 residues long. CDR1 is LNHDA and CDR2 is SQIVND in the germline V gene (reference sequence). The CDR3 spells CASRAGGSYPNEQFF. CDR3 sequence (DNA): TGTGCCAGTAGGGCGGGTGGGAGTTATCCCAATGAGCAGTTCTTC.

This chain links TRBV10-3 with TRBJ2-7; 14 nucleotides align to TRBD2. V was clipped by 4 bases and J by 5 bases; unmatched bases: 1. CDR3 length: 14 amino acids. CDR1 is ENHRY and CDR2 is SYGVKD in the germline V gene. CDR3 region: CAISVGLAGDEQYF. CDR3 in DNA: TGTGCCATCAGTGTGGGACTAGCGGGAGACGAGCAGTACTTC.

This clonotype was detected only a few times. V usage is TRBV6-1 and J usage is TRBJ2-3; D is uncertain. The V end lost 7 bases, the J end lost 4 bases, and 12 bases lay between the germline ends. The CDR3 is made up of 13 amino acids. The germline V gene has CDR1 MNHNS and CDR2 SASEGT. The CDR3 spells CASTRGSADTQYF. The CDR3 DNA sequence: TGTGCCAGCACCAGAGGTTCTGCAGATACGCAGTATTTT.

The sample holds many counts of this clonotype. J is TRBJ2-1 and V is TRBV14; 9 bases map to TRBD2. Germline V lookup: CDR1 SGHDN, CDR2 FVKESK. Trimming cost V 1 base and J 6 bases; bases outside gene matches: 10. This CDR3 has 17 amino acids. CDR3 residues: CASSQVTSGMIGNEQFF. CDR3 coding DNA: TGTGCCAGCAGCCAAGTGACTAGCGGAATGATAGGCAATGAGCAGTTCTTC.